The 7 T cell receptor beta chains below come from one sample, sequenced in a study of blood T cell repertoires in COVID-19. Data came from immunoSEQ multiplex PCR; TCRdb stores just in-frame clones and leaves some out. The sample contains 400,000 or so clones, roughly nine tenths of which appear only once. Sequencing was carried out using PBMCs or T cells enriched from blood (not recorded which). The receptors derive from a man aged 30-40 years who had recovered from COVID-19.

This chain uses TRBV10-2 with TRBJ1-1; TRBD1 matches at 7 bases. Germline V gene lookup returns CDR1 WSHSY and CDR2 SAAADI. There are 16 residues in the CDR3. The ends lost 3 bases at V and 11 bases at J; junction bases unmatched: 18. DNA for the CDR3: TGCGCCAGCAGTGAACTGGGACAGAGACCCGCACTGAGGGCTTTCTTT. Translated, it gives CASSELGQRPALRAFF.

The chain has TRBV6-5 and TRBJ1-2; 8 bases map to TRBD1. CDR1 is MNHEY and CDR2 is SVGAGI in the germline V gene. J gave up 8 bases and V 3 bases, and 5 bases lay outside the gene matches. This CDR3 is built from 13 residues. The CDR3 spells CASSYGQGIGYTF. CDR3 nucleotide sequence: TGTGCCAGCAGTTATGGACAGGGAATCGGCTACACCTTC.

The rearrangement uses TRBV19 and TRBJ2-5, with 9 bases fitting TRBD2. This CDR3 has 14 residues. Unmatched junction bases numbered 6, after V lost 5 bases and J lost 5 bases. From germline, CDR1 is LNHDA and CDR2 SQIVND (reference sequence). For the CDR3, the DNA is TGTGCCAGTAGTGTCAAGCGGGAGGTGGAGACCCAGTACTTC. Protein product: CASSVKREVETQYF.

This chain links TRBV2 with TRBJ1-1; possibly TRBD1 for D (6 bases). Germline CDR1 SNHLY, CDR2 FYNNEI. The CDR3 is 14 amino acids. V was pared by 4 bases and J by 4 bases, with 13 bases between. This CDR3 reads CASSGTFRGTEAFF. Here the CDR3 DNA reads TGTGCCAGCAGTGGGACCTTCAGGGGCACTGAAGCTTTCTTT. Variable domain in full (rest from reference TRBV2 and TRBJ1-1): EPEVTQTPSHQVTQMGQEVILRCVPISNHLYFYWYRQILGQKVEFLVSFYNNEISEKSEIFDDQFSVERPDGSNFTLKIRSTKLEDSAMYFCASSGTFRGTEAFFGQGTRLTVV.

This chain joins TRBV24-1 and TRBJ2-2; TRBD1 might be the D (6 bases). Between the trimmed V and J ends, which lost 9 bases and 6 bases, there was a span of 16 bases. The CDR3 extends over 14 amino acids. The germline gives CDR1 KGHDR, CDR2 SFDVKD. The CDR3 reads CATQTGLPPGELFF. The CDR3 coding sequence is TGTGCCACCCAAACAGGGTTGCCGCCCGGGGAGCTGTTTTTT.

The chain uses TRBV4-2 and TRBJ2-2; weak D call: TRBD1 (5 bases). The CDR3 consists of 16 residues. Germline CDR1 LGHNA, CDR2 YNFKEQ. Trimming pared 3 bases from V and 4 bases from J, leaving 15 bases between. The CDR3 reads CASSHSQSQGTGELFF. CDR3 DNA sequence: TGTGCCAGCAGCCACTCGCAGTCGCAGGGCACCGGGGAGCTGTTTTTT.

CDR3 region: CASSLGQRHSPLHF. The CDR3 DNA reads as TGTGCCAGCAGCTTAGGACAGAGACATTCACCCCTCCACTTT. The V call is TRBV7-9, the J call TRBJ1-6; tentatively, D is TRBD1 (5 bases). The length of the CDR3 is 14 residues. Per the germline V gene, CDR1 is SEHNR and CDR2 is FQNEAQ (reference sequence). V shed 1 base and J shed 8 bases, with 9 bases lying between them.